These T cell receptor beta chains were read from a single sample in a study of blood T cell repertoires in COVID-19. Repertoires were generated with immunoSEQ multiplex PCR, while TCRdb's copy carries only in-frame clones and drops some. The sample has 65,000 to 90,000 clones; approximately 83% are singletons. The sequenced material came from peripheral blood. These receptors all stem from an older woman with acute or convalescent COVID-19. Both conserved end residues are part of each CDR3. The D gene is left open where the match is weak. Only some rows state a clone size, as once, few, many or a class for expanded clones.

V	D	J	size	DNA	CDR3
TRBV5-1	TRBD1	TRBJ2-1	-	TGCGCCAGCAGCCTAGACAGGGGGCTCGGTACGGTAAGAGCAACTGGGAATGAGCAGTTCTTC	CASSLDRGLGTVRATGNEQFF
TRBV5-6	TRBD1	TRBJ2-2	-	TGTGCCAGCAGCCTAGGGACAGAGAACACCGGGGAGCTGTTTTTT	CASSLGTENTGELFF
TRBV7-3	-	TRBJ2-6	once	TGTGCCAGCAGCTCAGGATCTGGGGCCAACGTCCTGACTTTC	CASSSGSGANVLTF
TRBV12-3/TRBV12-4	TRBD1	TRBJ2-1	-	TGTGCCAGCAGAGACAGGGTAGGGGATGAGCAGTTCTTC	CASRDRVGDEQFF
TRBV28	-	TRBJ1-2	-	TGTGCCACCCCGAAGGGCAGGGGAAACTATGGCTACACCTTC	CATPKGRGNYGYTF
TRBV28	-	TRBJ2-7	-	TGTGCCAGCAGTTTACAGAACTACGAGCAGTACTTC	CASSLQNYEQYF
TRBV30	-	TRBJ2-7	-	TGTGCCTGGAGTGTACTCGGGAACTACTACGAGCAGTACTTC	CAWSVLGNYYEQYF
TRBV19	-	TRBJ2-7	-	TGTGCCAGTAGTGTTCCGGGGGACGAGCAGTACTTC	CASSVPGDEQYF
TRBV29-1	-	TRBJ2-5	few	TGCAGCGTTGGGACCGGCGGGACGTACCAAGAGACCCAGTACTTC	CSVGTGGTYQETQYF
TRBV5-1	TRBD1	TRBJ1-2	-	TGCGCCAGCAGAACAGGGGGCGCAGAAGGCTACACCTTC	CASRTGGAEGYTF
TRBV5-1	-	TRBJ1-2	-	TGCGCCAGCAGCTTCGGCAGGGTCGAAGTTTCTGGCTACACCTTC	CASSFGRVEVSGYTF
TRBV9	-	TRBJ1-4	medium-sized	TGTGCCAGCAGCGACGGAACAGGGTCTGAAAAACTGTTTTTT	CASSDGTGSEKLFF
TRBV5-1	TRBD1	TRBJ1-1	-	TGCGCCAGCAGCTGGACAGGAACAAACACTGAAGCTTTCTTT	CASSWTGTNTEAFF
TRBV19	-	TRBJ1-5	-	TGTGCCAGTAGTATAATGCGGGTGAATCAGCCCCAGCATTTT	CASSIMRVNQPQHF
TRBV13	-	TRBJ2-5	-	TGTGCCAGCAGCTTAGGACCAGGGGAAGGGGAGACCCAGTACTTC	CASSLGPGEGETQYF
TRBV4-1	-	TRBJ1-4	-	TGCGCCAGCAGCCGGTCGGACAGTAGGAATGAAAAACTGTTTTTT	CASSRSDSRNEKLFF
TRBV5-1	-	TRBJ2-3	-	TGCGCCAGCAGCTCCCAGACAGTTTTCACAGATACGCAGTATTTT	CASSSQTVFTDTQYF
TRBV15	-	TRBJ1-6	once	TGTGCCACCAGCAGAAACAGGGAATCACCCCTCCACTTT	CATSRNRESPLHF
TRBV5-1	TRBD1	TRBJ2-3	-	TGCGCCAGCAGTCCGGGACAGGGGAGCGATAGGGAGTATTTT	CASSPGQGSDREYF
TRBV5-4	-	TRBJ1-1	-	TGTGCCAGCAGCTTGATGGGCAGGCTTTTAAACACTGAAGCTTTCTTT	CASSLMGRLLNTEAFF
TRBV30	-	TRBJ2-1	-	TGTGCCTGGAGTGTATGGGAAGAGGGTGAGCAGTTCTTC	CAWSVWEEGEQFF
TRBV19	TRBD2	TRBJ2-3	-	TGTGCCAGTAGTATCAGCCCGCGACTAGCGGGTCCGGATACGCAGTATTTT	CASSISPRLAGPDTQYF
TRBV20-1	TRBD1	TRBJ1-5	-	TGCAGTGCTAGTTGGGGACAGGGCAATCAGCCCCAGCATTTT	CSASWGQGNQPQHF
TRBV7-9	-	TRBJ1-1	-	TGTGCCAGCAGCTTATCGGAGAAAAACACTGAAGCTTTCTTT	CASSLSEKNTEAFF
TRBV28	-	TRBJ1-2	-	TGTGCCAGCAGTTTCGCTTTAGGGGATGGCTACACCTTC	CASSFALGDGYTF
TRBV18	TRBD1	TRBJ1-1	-	TGTGCCAGCTCACCAACACTACAGGGGGGCACTGAAGCTTTCTTT	CASSPTLQGGTEAFF
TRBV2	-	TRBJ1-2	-	TGTGCCAGCATACAGGGAGCTAACTATGGCTACACCTTC	CASIQGANYGYTF
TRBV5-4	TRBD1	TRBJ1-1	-	TGTGCCAGCAGCTTCTTCGACAGGGTTGACACTGAAGCTTTCTTT	CASSFFDRVDTEAFF
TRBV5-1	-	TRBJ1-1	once	TGCGCCAGCAGCTTGGATGGAGGGAGGGACACTGAAGCTTTCTTT	CASSLDGGRDTEAFF
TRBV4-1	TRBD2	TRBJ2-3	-	TGCGCCAGCAGCCGAGGACTAGCGGGCACAGATACGCAGTATTTT	CASSRGLAGTDTQYF
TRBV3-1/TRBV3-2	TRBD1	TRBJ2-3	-	TGTGCCAGCAGCCCGGGGGACAGGGCTACGACAGATACGCAGTATTTT	CASSPGDRATTDTQYF
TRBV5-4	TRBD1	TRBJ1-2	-	TGTGCCAGCAGCTCGGACAGGGGGTTATTCAATGGCTACACCTTC	CASSSDRGLFNGYTF
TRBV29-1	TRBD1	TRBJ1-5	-	TGCAGCGTTGGGGGACAGCAAAGCAATCAGCCCCAGCATTTT	CSVGGQQSNQPQHF
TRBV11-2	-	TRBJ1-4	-	TGTGCCAGCAGTCAAAGGCACAGGGAGGGTGAAAAACTGTTTTTT	CASSQRHREGEKLFF
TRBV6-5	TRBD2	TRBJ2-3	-	TGTGCCAGCAGGGATAGCGGGGGGGCTCCAGATACGCAGTATTTT	CASRDSGGAPDTQYF
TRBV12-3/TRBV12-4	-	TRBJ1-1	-	TGTGCCAGCAGTTTATTCGGGGTAAATGCTTTCTTT	CASSLFGVNAFF
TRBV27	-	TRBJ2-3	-	TGTGCCAGCACCGCACAGCCCACAGATACGCAGTATTTT	CASTAQPTDTQYF
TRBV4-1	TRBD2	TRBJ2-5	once	TGCGCCAGCAGCCCCCCCGGTTATGGAAGAGCGGGGGAGGGAGAGACCCAGTACTTC	CASSPPGYGRAGEGETQYF
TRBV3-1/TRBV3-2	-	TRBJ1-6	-	TGTGCCAGCAGCTCTCCCGGGGGACCCCTCCACTTT	CASSSPGGPLHF
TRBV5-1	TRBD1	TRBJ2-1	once	TGCGCCAGCAGTACAGGGGACAGGGAGCAGTTCTTC	CASSTGDREQFF
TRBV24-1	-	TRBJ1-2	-	TGTGCCACCAGTGATCCATCGACAGAGGCTAACTATGGCTACACCTTC	CATSDPSTEANYGYTF
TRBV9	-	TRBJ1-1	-	TGTGCCAGCAGCCCCCGAGAGGGGAACACTGAAGCTTTCTTT	CASSPREGNTEAFF
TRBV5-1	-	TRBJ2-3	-	TGCGCCAGCAGCTTGGCTCAGCGGGGCACAGATACGCAGTATTTT	CASSLAQRGTDTQYF
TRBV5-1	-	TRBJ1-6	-	TGCGCCAGCAGCTGGACAGCGAATTCACCCCTCCACTTT	CASSWTANSPLHF
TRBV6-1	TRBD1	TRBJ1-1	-	TGTGCCAGCAGTGAAGCCCTGATGACAGGGTGGGATACTGAAGCTTTCTTT	CASSEALMTGWDTEAFF
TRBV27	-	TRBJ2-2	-	TGTGCCAGCACTCTCGGACAGGGAGGGTCCGGGGAGCTGTTTTTT	CASTLGQGGSGELFF
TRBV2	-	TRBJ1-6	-	TGTGCCAGCAGTGAACGCGGCAGGGTCACGAATTCACCCCTCCACTTT	CASSERGRVTNSPLHF
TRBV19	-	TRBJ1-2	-	TGTGCCAGTACTTTCGTGGGAGACTATGGCTACACCTTC	CASTFVGDYGYTF
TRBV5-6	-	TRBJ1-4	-	TGTGCCAGCAGCTGGGAGGGGGGCAGCGATAATGAAAAACTGTTTTTT	CASSWEGGSDNEKLFF
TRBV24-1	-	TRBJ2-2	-	TGTGCCACCAGTGAAACGACTAACACCGGGGAGCTGTTTTTT	CATSETTNTGELFF
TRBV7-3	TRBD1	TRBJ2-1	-	TGTGCCAGCAGCTTAACGGGACAGGTATACAATGAGCAGTTCTTC	CASSLTGQVYNEQFF
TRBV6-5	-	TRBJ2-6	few	TGTGCCAGCTCCCAAGGGGACTCTGGGGCCAACGTCCTGACTTTC	CASSQGDSGANVLTF